These 23 T cell receptor beta chains were sequenced from one sample in a study of cytomegalovirus exposure and HLA in healthy donors. The study ran its PCR with 60 Vbeta and 13 Jbeta primers. The method was immunoSEQ multiplex PCR; TCRdb's version includes in-frame clones alone and lacks a portion of them. Seen in this sample are around 53,000 clones; the ten most common clones hold 9.5% to 15%. Specimen: PBMCs. The receptors were gathered from a woman aged 25 to 39 in good health and CMV-seropositive.

The DNA for the CDR3 is TGTGCCAGCAGCCATTCCGGACAGGGGGCTTCGGAGACCCAGTACTTC. It specifies CASSHSGQGASETQYF. This chain uses TRBV11-3 with TRBJ2-5, with 11 nucleotides matching TRBD1. Per germline, CDR1 SGHNT and CDR2 YENEEA. Losses at the gene ends were 5 bases for V and 5 bases for J; bases not matched to a gene: 10. The CDR3 length is 16 residues.

CDR3 nucleotide sequence: TGCGCCAGCAGCCAGGGACCCACAGGGATAGGAATCTCCTATGGCTACACCTTC. This sequence encodes CASSQGPTGIGISYGYTF. V usage is TRBV4-1 and J usage is TRBJ1-2; TRBD1 might be the D (6 bases). CDR3 length: 18 amino acids. Germline assignment: CDR1 MGHRA and CDR2 YSYEKL. V was pared by 3 bases and J by 4 bases, with 24 bases between.

Written as DNA, the CDR3 is TGTGCCAGCAGCTTAGGTGCAGTCTCAGATACGCAGTATTTT. This encodes CASSLGAVSDTQYF. The chain employs TRBV7-6 and TRBJ2-3; D call uncertain. V was clipped by 1 base and J by 4 bases, with 9 bases between them. Germline V gives CDR1 SGHVS, CDR2 FNYEAQ. CDR3 size: 14 residues.

V gene TRBV6-1 combines with J gene TRBJ2-7; no definite D call. This CDR3 comprises 16 residues. Trimming cost V 4 bases and J 0 bases, with 16 bases left between them. CDR1 and CDR2 from the germline V gene are MNHNS and SASEGT. The CDR3 DNA sequence: TGTGCCAGCAGTGCCCAGTCCCCGCCCCTCTCCTACGAGCAGTACTTC. Residues: CASSAQSPPLSYEQYF.

This chain links TRBV7-9 with TRBJ2-7, with 10 bases aligning to TRBD2. The CDR3 covers 15 residues. In germline, CDR1 is SEHNR, CDR2 FQNEAQ (reference sequence). Trimming took 5 bases from V and 3 from J; bases not matched to a gene: 7. CDR3 region: CASSITTSGVYEQYF. For the CDR3, the DNA is TGTGCCAGCAGCATAACCACTAGCGGGGTCTACGAGCAGTACTTC.

The chain joins TRBV7-9 to TRBJ2-7, with 8 bases lining up with TRBD2. This CDR3 comprises 19 residues. From germline, CDR1 is SEHNR and CDR2 FQNEAQ (reference sequence). V gave up 5 bases and J gave up 3 bases; unmatched junction bases: 21. The CDR3 protein is CASSPPLAGPGLGDYEQYF. The CDR3 DNA reads TGTGCCAGCAGCCCCCCCCTGGCCGGACCGGGACTAGGTGACTACGAGCAGTACTTC. Full variable domain (missing parts from reference TRBV7-9 and TRBJ2-7): DTGVSQNPRHKITKRGQNVTFRCDPISEHNRLYWYRQTLGQGPEFLTYFQNEAQLEKSRLLSDRFSAERPKGSFSTLEIQRTEQGDSAMYLCASSPPLAGPGLGDYEQYFGPGTRLTVT.

V usage is TRBV6-1 and J usage is TRBJ1-4; D is unclear. This CDR3 is 18 amino acids long. The V and J ends lost 3 bases and 5 bases respectively, with 22 bases between them. Looked up from germline, CDR1 is MNHNS and CDR2 is SASEGT. The CDR3 is CASSDCPSLLVDNEKLFF. For the CDR3, the DNA is TGTGCCAGCAGTGACTGTCCAAGTCTCCTAGTCGACAATGAAAAACTGTTTTTT.

The V gene is TRBV7-9, the J gene TRBJ2-7, with D perhaps matching TRBD2 (5 bases). With 5 bases removed from V and 2 bases from J, the gap between germline ends came to 13 bases. The germline gives CDR1 SEHNR, CDR2 FQNEAQ (reference sequence). The CDR3 runs to 14 residues. The CDR3 reads CASSGGGATYEQYF. The CDR3 DNA follows: TGTGCCAGCAGCGGAGGTGGCGCCACCTACGAGCAGTACTTC.

The chain has TRBV5-1 and TRBJ2-1; TRBD2 aligns across 12 bases. CDR1 and CDR2 (germline): SGHRS, YFSETQ. This CDR3 contains 15 residues. The ends lost 5 bases at V and 9 bases at J; junction bases unmatched: 9. In DNA, the CDR3 is TGCGCCAGCAGTTCCGAAACTAGCGGGAGGAGTGAGCAGTTCTTC. Translated, it gives CASSSETSGRSEQFF.

The V call is TRBV6-5, the J call TRBJ1-6; the D gene is possibly TRBD1 (5 bases). V was cut by 1 base and J by 7 bases, with 14 bases left in between. In germline, CDR1 is MNHEY, CDR2 SVGAGI. The CDR3 loop spans 16 amino acids. This chain's CDR3 is CASSYFGGEGNSPLHF. CDR3 coding DNA: TGTGCCAGCAGTTACTTTGGGGGGGAGGGGAATTCACCCCTCCACTTT.

The rearrangement joins TRBV5-1 to TRBJ2-1, with 7 positions matching TRBD1. Per the germline V gene, CDR1 is SGHRS and CDR2 is YFSETQ. V lost 0 bases, J lost 5 bases, and 8 bases stayed unmatched. The CDR3 has 16 amino acids. This CDR3 is CASSLGQGFVHNEQFF. The CDR3 DNA is TGCGCCAGCAGCTTGGGACAGGGTTTCGTCCACAATGAGCAGTTCTTC.

The chain has TRBV30 and TRBJ1-5; TRBD1 is a possible D gene (5 bases). V shed 5 bases and J shed 6 bases, with 14 bases lying between them. The CDR3 extends over 13 amino acids. Germline lookup yields CDR1 GTSNPN and CDR2 SVGIG (reference sequence). DNA of the CDR3: TGTGCCTGGGCCGGGGGTGTGACTCAGCCCCAGCATTTT. Amino acids: CAWAGGVTQPQHF. Drawing the rest from reference TRBV30 and TRBJ1-5, the complete variable domain is SQTIHQWPATLVQPVGSPLSLECTVEGTSNPNLYWYRQAAGRGLQLLFYSVGIGQISSEVPQNLSASRPQDRQFILSSKKLLLSDSGFYLCAWAGGVTQPQHFGDGTRLSIL.

The chain joins TRBV10-1 to TRBJ2-7; D call uncertain. Germline loops: CDR1 WNHNN, CDR2 SYGVQD (reference sequence). This CDR3 spans 12 amino acids. Trimming took off 1 base at V and 5 bases at J, with 6 bases between the two ends. CDR3: CASSEYTDEQYF. CDR3 DNA: TGCGCCAGCAGTGAGTATACGGACGAGCAGTACTTC.

J is TRBJ2-1 and V is TRBV7-2; TRBD2 matches 14 bases. The CDR3 runs 16 residues. CDR1 and CDR2 (germline): SGHTA, FQGNSA. After removal of 5 bases from V and 9 bases from J, the junction contained 9 bases not matched to a gene. The CDR3 bases are TGTGCCAGCAGCCTGGGACTAGCGGGGGCATTCGGTGAGCAGTTCTTC. Translated: CASSLGLAGAFGEQFF.

The rearrangement uses TRBV10-3 and TRBJ2-7, with TRBD2 identical over 7 bases. With V trimmed by 0 bases and J by 5 bases, 10 bases remained unmatched. The CDR3 totals 16 residues. Germline-derived CDR1 and CDR2 are ENHRY and SYGVKD. The DNA of the CDR3 is TGTGCCATCAGTGAGTCGGCGGGGGACCCCGGGGACGAGCAGTACTTC. This sequence encodes CAISESAGDPGDEQYF.

The chain links TRBV29-1 to TRBJ2-5, with D perhaps matching TRBD1 (7 bases). The germline V gene has CDR1 SQVTM and CDR2 ANQGSEA. This CDR3 has 13 amino acids. V lost 3 bases, J lost 5 bases, and 13 bases lay in between. The CDR3 DNA reads TGCAGCGTTGACCCGACAGGGAGGGAGACCCAGTACTTC. Encoded protein: CSVDPTGRETQYF.

About this clone: The identical CDR3 is also encoded by other nucleotide sequences in the sample. This chain joins TRBV5-6 and TRBJ2-7, with D tentatively TRBD1 (5 bases). Germline CDR1 SGHDT, CDR2 YYEEEE. The CDR3 contains 13 residues. Trimming took 0 bases from V and 1 from J, leaving 5 bases between them. The CDR3 loop is CASSLGQSYEQYF. CDR3 bases: TGTGCCAGCAGCTTGGGACAGTCCTACGAGCAGTACTTC.

The chain recombines TRBV29-1 with TRBJ1-1; TRBD1 matches 10 bases. CDR3 length: 14 amino acids. CDR1 is SQVTM, CDR2 ANQGSEA, per germline. V was clipped by 6 bases and J by 1 base; unmatched bases: 5. This CDR3 reads CSVDGTGENTEAFF. The CDR3 bases are TGCAGCGTGGACGGGACAGGGGAGAACACTGAAGCTTTCTTT.

This chain joins TRBV5-1 and TRBJ2-7; 7 nucleotides align to TRBD1. From germline, CDR1 is SGHRS and CDR2 YFSETQ. Unmatched junction bases numbered 6, after V lost 0 bases and J lost 3 bases. This CDR3 contains 15 residues. This chain's CDR3 is CASSLGTGGDYEQYF. The CDR3 coding sequence is TGCGCCAGCAGCTTGGGGACAGGCGGCGACTACGAGCAGTACTTC.

V and J are TRBV4-2 and TRBJ2-3; 9 bases match TRBD2. CDR3 size: 17 residues. The V gene end was trimmed by 0 bases and the J gene end by 4 bases; junction bases not matched to a gene: 8. The germline V gene encodes CDR1 LGHNA and CDR2 YNFKEQ. CDR3 sequence reads: CASSQDRAGGPPDTQYF. DNA for the CDR3: TGTGCCAGCAGCCAAGATCGGGCGGGGGGGCCCCCAGATACGCAGTATTTT.

The J gene is TRBJ1-1, the V gene TRBV19, with TRBD1 identical over 9 bases. The length of the CDR3 is 16 residues. The J segment lost 5 bases and the V segment lost 6 bases, leaving 13 bases of the junction unmatched. Per germline, CDR1 LNHDA and CDR2 SQIVND (reference sequence). CDR3: CASRLTTGTGRTEAFF. The CDR3 DNA sequence: TGTGCCAGTAGGCTGACCACCGGGACAGGGAGGACTGAAGCTTTCTTT.

J is TRBJ1-4 and V is TRBV7-9; a possible D gene is TRBD1 (5 bases). The CDR3 length is 13 residues. The V end lost 5 bases, the J end lost 8 bases, and 12 bases lay between the germline ends. CDR1 is SEHNR, CDR2 FQNEAQ, per germline (reference sequence). The CDR3 DNA follows: TGTGCCAGCAGCCGTGGCCGGGGGGAAAAACTGTTTTTT. It encodes CASSRGRGEKLFF.

This chain links TRBV6-5 with TRBJ2-7; no clear D gene. Germline CDR1 MNHEY, CDR2 SVGAGI. The CDR3 spans 12 residues. Trimming took off 8 bases at V and 6 bases at J, with 14 bases between the two ends. This CDR3 reads CASFRGVGEQYF. The CDR3 DNA follows: TGTGCCAGCTTTCGAGGTGTAGGCGAGCAGTACTTC.